Detailed here is one T cell receptor beta chain. This record comes from a study of technical replicates of blood from a handful of donors. TCRdb's copy holds only in-frame clones and misses some; the assay was immunoSEQ multiplex PCR. Of about 89,000 clones detected, 94% appear once; the ten largest clones hold about 0.22%. The specimen was T cells isolated from PBMCs. This clonotype was sampled from a human donor in good health.

As DNA, the CDR3 is TGTGCCAGCAGTGGCGGGTTTGTGGGTACGCAGTATTTT. This encodes CASSGGFVGTQYF. The V and J genes are TRBV27 and TRBJ2-3; TRBD2 is a possible D gene (5 bases). From germline, CDR1 is MNHEY and CDR2 SMNVEV (reference sequence). This CDR3 has 13 residues. V was trimmed by 5 bases and J by 8 bases, leaving 14 bases between them.